The T cell receptor beta chain described here comes from a study of T cells expressing NK-cell markers. The study's findings and limits: The CD3+CD56-NKG2C+ fraction of a handful of donors was likewise dominated by these clonotypes. Six or seven donors showed dominant NKG2C+ clonotypes comprising about 1.0-7.0% of their CD8+ T cells.

Concerning this clonotype: Its antigen remains unidentified.

5'RACE template switching built TCR beta cDNA with unique molecular identifiers. TCRdb reprocessed the 5' RACE reads and reports one entry per CDR3 protein, with no DNA. This specimen shows over 100,000 distinct CDR3 sequences; the ten leading clones hold 15% to 20%. This CDR3 spans 16 amino acids. In germline, CDR1 is SGHVS, CDR2 FQNEAQ. This sequence joins TRBV7-8 and TRBJ2-2; TCRdb returns TRBD2, unconfirmable since there is no DNA. This receptor was taken from a woman aged 18 to 75 in good health. The sequenced material came from blood T cells: a sorted CD56 or NKG2C T cell subset, CD4+ or CD8+ T cells, or bulk PBMC T cells (not recorded which). The CDR3 region is CASSFSWASRTGELFF.